This is a list of T cell receptor beta chains from one sample in a study of identical twins. TCRdb re-analysed the 5' RACE reads in MiXCR, keeping a single row per CDR3 protein. The table includes about 690,000 distinct CDR3 sequences, 21% detected once. A further study also used this sample, focusing on T cells expressing NK-cell markers.

The sample was PBMCs. These receptors were obtained from a woman younger than 30 in good health. Both conserved end residues are part of each CDR3. The D gene is left open where the match is weak. Only some rows state a clone size, as once, few, many or a class for expanded clones.

.	14	many	TRBV5-1	TRBJ2-1	TGTGCCAGCAGCTTGGGGGGGCTCTACAATGAGCAGTTCTTC	CASSLGGLYNEQFF
.	13	.	TRBV10-3	TRBJ2-1	TGTGCCATCAGTGTTAAAATCGCCCATGAGCAGTTCTTC	CAISVKIAHEQFF
TRBD2	17	once	TRBV14	TRBJ2-1	TGTGCCAGCAGCCAAGATCGGACTAGCGGGAGGAACAATGAGCAGTTCTTC	CASSQDRTSGRNNEQFF
TRBD2	15	.	TRBV7-2	TRBJ2-3	TGTGCCAGCAGCTATCAAGCGGGAGACACAGATACGCAGTATTTT	CASSYQAGDTDTQYF
TRBD2	15	few	TRBV11-2	TRBJ2-3	TGTGCCAGCAGCTTAAGCGGGAGTGAGGCAGATACGCAGTATTTT	CASSLSGSEADTQYF
TRBD1	14	few	TRBV18	TRBJ2-7	TGTGCCAGCTCAAAGGGACAGGGGGTCTACGAGCAGTACTTC	CASSKGQGVYEQYF
TRBD2	16	.	TRBV20-1	TRBJ2-1	TGCAGTGCGCTAGGCGTGGGGACTAGGTCCCTCAATGAGCAGTTCTTC	CSALGVGTRSLNEQFF
.	20	.	TRBV25-1	TRBJ2-2	TGTGCCAGCAGTCCACCAAGAACGGGCAGGGGCGTCCGAAACACCGGGGAGCTGTTTTTT	CASSPPRTGRGVRNTGELFF
TRBD1	15	few	TRBV20-1	TRBJ2-7	TGCAGTGCTAGATATATAGACAGGGAATCGGGCGAGCAGTACTTC	CSARYIDRESGEQYF
TRBD2	15	few	TRBV20-1	TRBJ2-1	TGCAGTGCCCCCCAAGCGGGGGCTTCCTACAATGAGCAGTTCTTC	CSAPQAGASYNEQFF
.	12	many	TRBV12-3/TRBV12-4	TRBJ2-7	TGTGCCAGCAAGGGGGACGGTTACGAGCAGTACTTC	CASKGDGYEQYF
TRBD1	15	.	TRBV29-1	TRBJ2-3	TGCAGCGTTGAAAGGACAGGGTCAGGCACAGATACGCAGTATTTT	CSVERTGSGTDTQYF
.	15	.	TRBV4-3	TRBJ1-4	TGCGCCAGCAGCCAAGCGTCAGCGTATAATGAAAAACTGTTTTTT	CASSQASAYNEKLFF
.	13	.	TRBV7-3	TRBJ2-2	TGTGCCAGCAGCCCCTTAGCGAACGGGGAGCTGTTTTTT	CASSPLANGELFF
.	12	few	TRBV29-1	TRBJ2-5	TGCAGCGTCGCACTAGTTGGAGAGACCCAGTACTTC	CSVALVGETQYF